The 5 T cell receptor beta chains reported below all come from one sample, sequenced in a study of CD8+CD57+ T cells in acquired aplastic anemia. Genomic DNA provided the template from which TCR beta VDJ and CDR3 profiles were obtained. TCRdb re-analysed the reads in MiXCR, keeping a single row per CDR3 protein. The sample has tens of thousands of distinct CDR3 sequences, under 50% seen once. Sequencing input: sorted CD4+, CD8+, or CD8+CD57+ T cells (not recorded which) from PBMCs. The receptors originated from a human donor in good health, serving as a control.

The chain employs TRBV29-1 and TRBJ2-1; a weak D match, TRBD1 (6 bases). The germline V gene has CDR1 SQVTM and CDR2 ANQGSEA. The CDR3 covers 12 residues. V was trimmed by 5 bases and J by 10 bases, leaving 15 bases between them. The CDR3 nucleotides are TGCAGCGTTCCTACAGGGATCAGGGAGCAGTTCTTC. This gives the protein CSVPTGIREQFF.

This clonotype was counted ten times or more. This sequence joins TRBV7-9 and TRBJ2-1, with 7 bases matching TRBD2. The CDR3 runs 15 residues. Per germline, CDR1 SEHNR and CDR2 FQNEAQ (reference sequence). After removal of 2 bases from V and 7 bases from J, the junction contained 8 bases not matched to a gene. CDR3 protein: CASSLRSGGRNEQFF. CDR3 nucleotide sequence: TGTGCCAGCAGCTTACGTTCGGGGGGTAGGAATGAGCAGTTCTTC.

This clonotype was seen only a few times. This chain links TRBV7-9 with TRBJ2-3; D is unclear. The V end lost 4 bases, the J end lost 4 bases, and 3 bases lay between the germline ends. This CDR3 is built from 11 residues. Germline V lookup: CDR1 SEHNR, CDR2 FQNEAQ (reference sequence). CDR3 bases: TGTGCCAGCAGCTCCTCAGATACGCAGTATTTT. Protein sequence: CASSSSDTQYF. The whole variable domain, remainder taken from reference TRBV7-9 and TRBJ2-3, is DTGVSQNPRHKITKRGQNVTFRCDPISEHNRLYWYRQTLGQGPEFLTYFQNEAQLEKSRLLSDRFSAERPKGSFSTLEIQRTEQGDSAMYLCASSSSDTQYFGPGTRLTVL.

Of note for this clonotype: A much larger clone lies one base from this, so it may be a read error. CDR3 sequence (DNA): TGTGCCAGCAGGAAAAACACTGAAGCTTTCTTT. Translated: CASRKNTEAFF. The chain is built from TRBV6-2 or TRBV6-3 and TRBJ1-1; D gene uncertain. CDR1 is MNHEY, CDR2 SVGEGT, per germline. The CDR3 spans 11 residues. V was cut by 6 bases and J by 2 bases, with 4 bases left in between.

J is TRBJ2-1 and V is TRBV4-1; 8 positions agree with TRBD1. The germline V gene has CDR1 MGHRA and CDR2 YSYEKL. The CDR3 has 16 residues. V lost 0 bases, J lost 4 bases, and 5 bases stayed unmatched. The CDR3 sequence: CASSQDWGQVYNEQFF. CDR3 DNA sequence: TGCGCCAGCAGCCAAGATTGGGGACAGGTATACAATGAGCAGTTCTTC.